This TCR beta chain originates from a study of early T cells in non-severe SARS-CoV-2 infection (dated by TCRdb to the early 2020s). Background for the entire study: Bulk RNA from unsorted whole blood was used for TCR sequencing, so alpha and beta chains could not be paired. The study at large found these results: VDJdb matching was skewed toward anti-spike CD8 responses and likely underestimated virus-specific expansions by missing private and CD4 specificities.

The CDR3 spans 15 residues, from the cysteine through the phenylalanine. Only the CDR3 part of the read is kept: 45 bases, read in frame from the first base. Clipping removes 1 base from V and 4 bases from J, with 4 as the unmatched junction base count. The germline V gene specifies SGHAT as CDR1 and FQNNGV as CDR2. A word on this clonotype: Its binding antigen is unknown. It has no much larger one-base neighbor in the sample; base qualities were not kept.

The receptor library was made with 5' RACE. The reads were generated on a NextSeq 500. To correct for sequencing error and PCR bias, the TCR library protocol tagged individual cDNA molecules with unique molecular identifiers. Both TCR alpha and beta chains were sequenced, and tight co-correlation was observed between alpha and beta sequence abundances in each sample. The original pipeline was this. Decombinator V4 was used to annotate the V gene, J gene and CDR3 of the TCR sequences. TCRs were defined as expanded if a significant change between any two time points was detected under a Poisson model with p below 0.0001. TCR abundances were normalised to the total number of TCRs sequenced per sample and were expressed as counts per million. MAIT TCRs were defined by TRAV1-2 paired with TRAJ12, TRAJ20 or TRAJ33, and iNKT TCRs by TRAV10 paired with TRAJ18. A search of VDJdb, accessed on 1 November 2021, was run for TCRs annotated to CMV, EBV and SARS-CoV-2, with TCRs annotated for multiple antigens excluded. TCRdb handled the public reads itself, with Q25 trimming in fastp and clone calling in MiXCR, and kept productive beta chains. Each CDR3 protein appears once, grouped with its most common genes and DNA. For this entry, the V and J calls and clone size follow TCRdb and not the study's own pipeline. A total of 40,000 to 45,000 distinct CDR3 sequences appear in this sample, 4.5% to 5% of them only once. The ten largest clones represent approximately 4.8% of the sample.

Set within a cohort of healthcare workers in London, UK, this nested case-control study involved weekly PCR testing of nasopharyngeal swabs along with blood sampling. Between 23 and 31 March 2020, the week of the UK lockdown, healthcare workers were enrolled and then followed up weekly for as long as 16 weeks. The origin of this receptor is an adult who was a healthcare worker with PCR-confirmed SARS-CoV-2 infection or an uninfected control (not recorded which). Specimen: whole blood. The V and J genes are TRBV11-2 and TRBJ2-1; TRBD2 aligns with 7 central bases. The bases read TGTGCCAGCAGCTTAGGCGGGAGCTTATACAATGAGCAGTTCTTC. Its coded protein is CASSLGGSLYNEQFF.